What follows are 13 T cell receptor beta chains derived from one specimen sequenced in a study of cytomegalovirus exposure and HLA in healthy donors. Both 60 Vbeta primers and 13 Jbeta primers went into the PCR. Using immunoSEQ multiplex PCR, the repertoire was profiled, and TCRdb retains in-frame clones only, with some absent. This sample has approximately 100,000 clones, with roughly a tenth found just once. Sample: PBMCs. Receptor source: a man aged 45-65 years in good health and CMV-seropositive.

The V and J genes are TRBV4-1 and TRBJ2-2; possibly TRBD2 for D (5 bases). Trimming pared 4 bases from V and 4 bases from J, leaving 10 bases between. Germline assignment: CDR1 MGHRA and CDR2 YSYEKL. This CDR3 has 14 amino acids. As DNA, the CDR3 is TGCGCCAGCAGCCGCGGACTTCCCACCGGGGAGCTGTTTTTT. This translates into CASSRGLPTGELFF.

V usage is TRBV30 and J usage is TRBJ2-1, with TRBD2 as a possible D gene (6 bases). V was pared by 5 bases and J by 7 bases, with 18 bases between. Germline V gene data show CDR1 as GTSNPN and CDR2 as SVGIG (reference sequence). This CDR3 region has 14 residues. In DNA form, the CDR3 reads TGTGCCTGGGTGCCCCCGAGGAGGGCGAATGAGCAGTTCTTC. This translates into CAWVPPRRANEQFF.

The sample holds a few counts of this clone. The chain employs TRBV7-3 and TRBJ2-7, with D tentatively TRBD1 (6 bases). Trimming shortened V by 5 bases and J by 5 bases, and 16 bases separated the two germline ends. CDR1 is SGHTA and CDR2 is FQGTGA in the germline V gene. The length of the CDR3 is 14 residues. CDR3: CASSLQQGNHEQYF. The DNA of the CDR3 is TGTGCCAGCAGCCTGCAACAGGGCAACCACGAGCAGTACTTC.

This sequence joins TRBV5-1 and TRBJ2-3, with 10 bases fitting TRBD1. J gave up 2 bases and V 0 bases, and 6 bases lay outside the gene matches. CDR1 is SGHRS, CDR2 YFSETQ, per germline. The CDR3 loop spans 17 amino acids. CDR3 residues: CASSLGYRQGATDTQYF. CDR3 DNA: TGCGCCAGCAGCTTGGGGTATCGACAGGGGGCCACAGATACGCAGTATTTT.

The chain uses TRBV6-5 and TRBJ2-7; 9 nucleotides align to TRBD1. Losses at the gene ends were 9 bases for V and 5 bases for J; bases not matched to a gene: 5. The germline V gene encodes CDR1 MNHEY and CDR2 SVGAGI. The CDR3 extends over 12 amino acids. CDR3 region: CASRDRDHEQYF. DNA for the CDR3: TGTGCCAGTCGGGACAGGGACCACGAGCAGTACTTC.

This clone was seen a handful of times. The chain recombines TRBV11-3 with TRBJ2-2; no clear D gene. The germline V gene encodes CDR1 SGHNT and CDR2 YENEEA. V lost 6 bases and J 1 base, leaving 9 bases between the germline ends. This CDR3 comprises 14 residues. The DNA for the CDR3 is TGTGCCAGCAGTCGTACACGGAACACCGGGGAGCTGTTTTTT. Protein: CASSRTRNTGELFF. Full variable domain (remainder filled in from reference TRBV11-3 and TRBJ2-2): EAGVVQSPRYKIIEKKQPVAFWCNPISGHNTLYWYLQNLGQGPELLIRYENEEAVDDSQLPKDRFSAERLKGVDSTLKIQPAELGDSAVYLCASSRTRNTGELFFGEGSRLTVL.

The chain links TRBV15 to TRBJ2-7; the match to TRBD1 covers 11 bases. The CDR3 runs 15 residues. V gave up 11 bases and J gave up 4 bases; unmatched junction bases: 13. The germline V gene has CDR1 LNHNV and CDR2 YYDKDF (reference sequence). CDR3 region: CAFSGMGQGEYEQYF. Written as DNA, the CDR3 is TGTGCCTTCAGCGGAATGGGACAGGGGGAGTACGAGCAGTACTTC. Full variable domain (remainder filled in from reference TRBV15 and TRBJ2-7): DAMVIQNPRYQVTQFGKPVTLSCSQTLNHNVMYWYQQKSSQAPKLLFHYYDKDFNNEADTPDNFQSRRPNTSFCFLDIRSPGLGDTAMYLCAFSGMGQGEYEQYFGPGTRLTVT.

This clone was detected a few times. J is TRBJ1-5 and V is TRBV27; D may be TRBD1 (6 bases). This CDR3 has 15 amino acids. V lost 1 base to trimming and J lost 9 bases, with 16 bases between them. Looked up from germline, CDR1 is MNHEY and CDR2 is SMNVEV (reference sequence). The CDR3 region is CASSLYQGGGWPQHF. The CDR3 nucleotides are TGTGCCAGCAGTTTATATCAAGGGGGTGGGTGGCCCCAGCATTTT.

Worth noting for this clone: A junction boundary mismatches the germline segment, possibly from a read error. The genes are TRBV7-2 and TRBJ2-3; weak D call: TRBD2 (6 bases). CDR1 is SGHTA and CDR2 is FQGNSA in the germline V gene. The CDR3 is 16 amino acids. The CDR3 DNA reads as TGTGCCAGCAGCTTAGGGAGGGGTAATAGCAGAGATACGCAGTATTTT. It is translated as CASSLGRGNSRDTQYF.

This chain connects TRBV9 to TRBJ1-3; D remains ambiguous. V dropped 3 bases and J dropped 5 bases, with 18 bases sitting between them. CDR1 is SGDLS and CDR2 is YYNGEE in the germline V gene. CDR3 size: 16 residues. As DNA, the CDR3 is TGTGCCAGCAGCGGCGGGCTTGCGGGGAATAGAAACACCATATATTTT. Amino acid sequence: CASSGGLAGNRNTIYF.

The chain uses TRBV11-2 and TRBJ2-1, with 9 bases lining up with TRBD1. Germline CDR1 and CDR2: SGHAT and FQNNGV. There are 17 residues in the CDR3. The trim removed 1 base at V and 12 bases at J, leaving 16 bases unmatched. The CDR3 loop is CASSLGGRDRVQGGQFF. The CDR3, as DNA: TGTGCCAGCAGCTTAGGGGGCCGGGACAGGGTTCAGGGGGGGCAGTTCTTC.

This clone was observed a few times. Written as DNA, the CDR3 is TGCGCCAGCAGCTTGGCTCAGAGCGCAGATACGCAGTATTTT. This codes for CASSLAQSADTQYF. V usage is TRBV5-1 and J usage is TRBJ2-3; no clear D. Germline V gives CDR1 SGHRS, CDR2 YFSETQ. Trimming shortened V by 0 bases and J by 4 bases, and 9 bases separated the two germline ends. The CDR3 contains 14 residues.

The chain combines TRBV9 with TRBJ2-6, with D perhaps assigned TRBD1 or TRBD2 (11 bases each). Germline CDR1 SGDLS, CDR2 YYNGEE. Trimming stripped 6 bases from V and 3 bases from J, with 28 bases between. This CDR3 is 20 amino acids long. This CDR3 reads CASNGQGARLAGNGANVLTF. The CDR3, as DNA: TGTGCCAGCAACGGACAGGGGGCGCGACTAGCGGGAAATGGGGCCAACGTCCTGACTTTC.